The clone carrying this T cell receptor (beta chain) was detected only a few times. This record comes from a study of OX40 agonist ivuxolimab in advanced cancers. Across the study: Prior checkpoint blockade (anti-PD-1, anti-PD-L1 or anti-CTLA-4) was permitted; over 30% had it.

Germline CDR1 LGHNA, CDR2 YSLEER. V dropped 0 bases and J dropped 4 bases, with 10 bases sitting between them. The CDR3 sequence is 15 residues long. Assay: immunoSEQ multiplex PCR; the TCRdb copy retains only in-frame clones and omits some. This table holds over 100,000 clones, approximately 92% found once. This sequence originates from an adult with an advanced solid tumor such as melanoma, head and neck, liver or kidney cancer. The genes are TRBV4-3 and TRBJ2-1; a possible D gene is TRBD2 (5 bases). The source was CD4+ or CD8+ T cells sorted from blood, collected in a trial of the OX40 agonist ivuxolimab. Written as DNA, the CDR3 is TGCGCCAGCAGCCAAGACACCTGGACTTACAATGAGCAGTTCTTC. This sequence encodes CASSQDTWTYNEQFF.